This T cell receptor (beta chain) was observed in a study of T cell changes during pregnancy in multiple sclerosis. TCRdb's copy holds only in-frame clones and misses some; the assay was immunoSEQ multiplex PCR. The data show fewer than 70,000 clones, with approximately 94% seen just once and 3.5% held by the top ten. Germline CDR1 reads MDHEN; CDR2 reads SYDVKM. V was clipped by 6 bases and J by 2 bases, with 15 bases between them. This CDR3 is 15 amino acids long. Sequenced material: CD8+ T cells from peripheral blood mononuclear cells, taken in the third trimester of pregnancy. The clonotype originates from a female donor with multiple sclerosis, enrolled in a pregnancy study. V gene TRBV28 combines with J gene TRBJ2-3, with D possibly being TRBD2 (6 bases). The CDR3 DNA reads as TGTGCCAGCAGCCCCCTAGCGATTCCCACAGATACGCAGTATTTT. Its translation is CASSPLAIPTDTQYF.